Included here is one TCR beta chain sequence, with context. Its antigen remains unidentified. Clones were sequenced by immunoSEQ multiplex PCR, and TCRdb holds only the in-frame ones, with some missing. The sample records about 180,000 clones, 88% being singletons. This sample was included in a study of T cell responses to AZD1222 COVID-19 vaccine. Study-wide results and caveats: Nearly half of spike-specific TCRs reportedly go after variant regions that carry no mutations.

The specimen comprised peripheral blood, sampled on day 0 of AZD1222 vaccination. The TCR was taken from an adult in good health.

The CDR3 bases are TGTGCCAGCAGCGTCCCGGGACAGGGGAAAAACATTCAGTACTTC. It is translated as CASSVPGQGKNIQYF. J is TRBJ2-4 and V is TRBV7-3; 10 bases are a match to TRBD1. With 5 bases clipped from V and 4 bases from J, the junction kept 5 bases outside the gene matches. CDR1 is SGHTA, CDR2 FQGTGA, per germline. This CDR3 is 15 amino acids long.